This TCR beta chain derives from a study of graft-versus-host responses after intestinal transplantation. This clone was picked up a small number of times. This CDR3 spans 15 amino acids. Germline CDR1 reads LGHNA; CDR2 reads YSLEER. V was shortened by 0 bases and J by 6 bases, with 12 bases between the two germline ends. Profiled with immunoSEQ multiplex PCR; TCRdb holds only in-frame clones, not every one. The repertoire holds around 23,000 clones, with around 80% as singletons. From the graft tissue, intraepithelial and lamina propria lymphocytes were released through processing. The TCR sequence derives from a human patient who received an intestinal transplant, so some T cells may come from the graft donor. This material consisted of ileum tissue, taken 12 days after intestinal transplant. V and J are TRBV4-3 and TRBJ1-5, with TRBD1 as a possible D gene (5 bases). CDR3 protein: CASSQDTGSGQPQHF. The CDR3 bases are TGCGCCAGCAGCCAAGATACAGGATCGGGTCAGCCCCAGCATTTT.